This TCR beta chain was recorded in a study of T cells in Graves' hyperthyroidism and ophthalmopathy (dated by TCRdb to between 2018 and 2020). Regarding the complete study: Peripheral blood samples were taken at the time of initial diagnosis, prior to any treatment. A discovery cohort of about a hundred patients, approximately 45 with Graves' ophthalmopathy and 55 to 60 with stable Graves' hyperthyroidism, was used to find distinguishing TCR V-J signatures. Whether ophthalmopathy could be predicted prospectively was tested in an independent validation cohort made up of 18 to 20 hyperthyroidism patients plus 17 patients who later progressed to ophthalmopathy. The 95 to 100 discovery patients were randomly divided into training and test sets at a 7:3 ratio. The study also compared thyroid tissue and blood T-cell repertoires from 5 to 7 Graves' hyperthyroidism patients. Once sampling was done, hyperthyroidism patients were given methimazole at a starting dose of 30 mg daily, whereas ophthalmopathy patients were given high-dose intravenous methylprednisolone. The paper describes TCR Vbeta CDR3 sequencing of around 140 peripheral blood samples, made up of roughly 45 ophthalmopathy patients, some 76 hyperthyroidism patients and roughly 17 progressor patients. Broad study findings and their caveats: In validation, progression to ophthalmopathy was predicted by the model with 55% to 71% sensitivity and roughly 76% specificity, a median of roughly 6.4 months before onset. A 13 V-J signature model separated ophthalmopathy from stable hyperthyroidism, with 87.88% sensitivity and about 81% specificity in cross-validation and 80%/75% in testing. Sample size was not statistically predetermined, and investigators were not blinded to group allocation. Blood samples also contained most of the expanded thyroid clonotypes (frequency above 0.001), which suggests that blood repertoires may reflect thyroid immune responses.

Ophthalmopathy patients had moderately to severely active disease, with a Clinical Activity Score of 3 or more, a NOSPECS grade of 4 or more, and a disease duration of less than 3 months. Exclusion was applied to patients with uncontrolled infections, other autoimmune diseases, pregnancy or lactation. Diagnoses were established on the basis of clinical symptoms, serum thyroxine and TRAb, thyroid ultrasound, and orbital computed tomography. PBMCs were separated from approximately 9.9 ml of fresh peripheral blood using Ficoll-Paque density gradient centrifugation. Trizol reagent was used to extract total RNA, and RNA quality was then checked on an Agilent 2100 Bioanalyzer. Amplification of TCR beta CDR3 regions was carried out from RNA transcripts. The TCR CDR3 was subjected to a first round of RT-PCR using the HTBI primer set and the Qiagen OneStep RT-PCR kit. A second multiplex PCR round built the libraries, followed by size selection and purification. Paired-end sequencing of the libraries was performed with 100 bp reads on an Illumina HiSeq2000. The study's processing was this. Raw data were processed with SOAPnuke, discarding reads with adapters, uncalled bases, mean Phred below 15, or no exact constant-primer or identifier match. High-quality paired reads were merged using COPE v1.2.5, and each unique nucleotide sequence was defined as a clonotype. MiTCR v1.1 was used to align the clonotypes against IMGT TRBV, TRBD and TRBJ reference segments. Analysis was restricted to V-J combinations with a frequency above 0.0001, which covered 99% to 99.2% of repertoires. The TCS score was defined as F50 (clonal expansion) divided by E x V (chaos), with BLOSUM62-based TCRdist calculated between CDR3 peptides within each V-J. Welch's t-statistics and random forest reduced fewer than 600 V-J features to roughly 13, which were used in a naive Bayes classifier (R e1071). The public reads were reprocessed in TCRdb via fastp at Q25 and MiXCR, keeping in-frame beta chains. Rows matching on CDR3 protein sequence are summarized as one entry with the most common DNA and genes. The V and J calls reflect TCRdb's pipeline rather than the authors' work. This sample is represented by a few hundred thousand distinct CDR3 sequences; roughly 15% of them were singletons. 15% to 20% of the sample is taken by the ten largest.

This clonotype was counted at least ten times. The specificity of this receptor is unknown. Base qualities are not recorded, but no much larger clone differs from it by a single base. Trimming leaves V shorter by 5 bases and J shorter by 5 bases, with the junction holding 12 bases beyond the gene matches. From its cysteine to its phenylalanine, the CDR3 spans 16 amino acids. Just the 48-base CDR3 DNA is kept, in frame starting at base 1. From the germline V gene, CDR1 is MNHEY and CDR2 is SVGEGT. Input material: blood. The clonotype originates from a young woman with Graves' ophthalmopathy. The chain is made from TRBV6-2 or TRBV6-3 and TRBJ1-1; a stretch of 9 junction bases matches TRBD1. The CDR3 region: CASSPTHRGLETEAFF. The DNA sequence is TGTGCCAGCAGTCCCACTCACAGGGGGCTGGAGACTGAAGCTTTCTTT.